The 21 T cell receptor beta chains presented below share a single source sample, sequenced in a study of neurological immune-mediated disorders. TCRdb processed the 5' RACE reads anew with MiXCR; each CDR3 protein has one entry. Among 50,000 to 80,000 distinct CDR3 sequences, less than 5.5% were seen once, and the ten largest hold about 6.9%. Source material: PBMCs. These receptors originate from a man younger than 45 with multiple sclerosis.

This clonotype was seen at least ten times. This sequence joins TRBV7-9 and TRBJ1-5; the match to TRBD1 covers 7 bases. The CDR3 spans 16 residues. CDR1 and CDR2 from the germline V gene are SEHNR and FQNEAQ (reference sequence). V trimming: 4 bases; J trimming: 4 bases; junction bases outside the gene matches: 10. This CDR3 is CASSSIRAGGNQPQHF. Written as DNA, the CDR3 is TGTGCCAGCAGCTCCATCCGGGCAGGGGGGAATCAGCCCCAGCATTTT.

This chain links TRBV18 with TRBJ1-1, with D tentatively TRBD1 (5 bases). The CDR3 totals 16 residues. Germline values: CDR1 KGHSH, CDR2 LQKENI. The germline V and J ends were trimmed by 0 bases and 1 base, with 12 bases remaining between them. The CDR3, as DNA: TGTGCCAGCTCACCACCGGGGGGGGTAAGGAACACTGAAGCTTTCTTT. It translates to CASSPPGGVRNTEAFF.

The gene calls are TRBV9 and TRBJ1-5, with D hard to call. There are 14 residues in the CDR3. Germline V gene lookup returns CDR1 SGDLS and CDR2 YYNGEE. Trimming pared 0 bases from V and 2 bases from J, leaving 6 bases between. The CDR3 DNA reads as TGTGCCAGCAGCGTAGAGGCAGGCAATCAGCCCCAGCATTTT. It translates to CASSVEAGNQPQHF.

This clonotype was observed a single time. The J gene is TRBJ2-1, the V gene TRBV20-1; D may be TRBD2 (5 bases). CDR3 size: 16 residues. The germline CDR1 and CDR2 sequences are DFQATT and SNEGSKA (reference sequence). Between the trimmed V and J ends, which lost 1 base and 2 bases, there was a span of 15 bases. CDR3: CSARALGKIAYNEQFF. The CDR3 bases are TGCAGTGCTAGAGCCCTCGGGAAGATCGCCTACAATGAGCAGTTCTTC.

This clonotype was counted at least ten times. This sequence joins TRBV7-6 and TRBJ2-1; 10 nucleotides line up with TRBD2. The V segment lost 1 base and the J segment 7 bases; nucleotides outside the gene matches: 10. This CDR3 comprises 17 residues. Germline V gene sequence: CDR1 SGHVS, CDR2 FNYEAQ. Here the CDR3 reads CASSLVASGGRLNEQFF. The CDR3 coding sequence is TGTGCCAGCAGCTTAGTGGCTAGCGGGGGCCGTCTAAATGAGCAGTTCTTC.

This chain uses TRBV27 with TRBJ1-1, with a possible D match to TRBD1 (6 bases). Germline V CDR1 and CDR2: MNHEY, SMNVEV (reference sequence). V lost 2 bases to trimming and J lost 5 bases, with 12 bases between them. The CDR3 runs 14 residues. The DNA for the CDR3 is TGTGCCAGCAGTTTAAGCGGGGGCTATACTGAAGCTTTCTTT. This codes for CASSLSGGYTEAFF.

For the CDR3, the DNA is TGTGCCAGCAGCGTAGAACCGGGGGGCAGGTTCGGGGAGCTGTTTTTT. It translates to CASSVEPGGRFGELFF. This chain uses TRBV9 with TRBJ2-2; the D gene is possibly TRBD2 (7 bases). Germline V gene sequence: CDR1 SGDLS, CDR2 YYNGEE. Trimming removed 0 bases from V and 7 bases from J, with 16 bases in between. This CDR3 has 16 amino acids.

This clonotype was counted only a few times. J is TRBJ1-1 and V is TRBV6-5; D remains ambiguous. CDR1 is MNHEY, CDR2 SVGAGI, per germline. The V end was cut by 4 bases, the J end by 0 bases, with 9 bases between. CDR3 length equals 14 residues. CDR3 sequence reads: CASSSNTVNTEAFF. CDR3 in DNA: TGTGCCAGCAGTTCAAATACAGTGAACACTGAAGCTTTCTTT.

This clonotype was detected many times. This chain uses TRBV10-3 with TRBJ1-1; TRBD1 agrees at 8 bases. Trimming took 8 bases from V and 7 from J; bases not matched to a gene: 15. Germline V gives CDR1 ENHRY, CDR2 SYGVKD. The CDR3 covers 15 residues. DNA for the CDR3: TGTGCCATCTCCGACTCCCGGACAGGGAGGGATGAAGCTTTCTTT. Its protein is CAISDSRTGRDEAFF.

This clonotype was seen many times. This chain connects TRBV7-2 to TRBJ2-3; 8 nucleotides agree with TRBD1. This CDR3 contains 14 residues. With V trimmed by 4 bases and J by 3 bases, 3 bases remained unmatched. Germline V gene data show CDR1 as SGHTA and CDR2 as FQGNSA. The CDR3 nucleotides read TGTGCCAGCAGCTCAGGGGGCTTTACAGATACGCAGTATTTT. Translation: CASSSGGFTDTQYF.

There are many counts of this clonotype. V gene TRBV6-1 combines with J gene TRBJ1-3; 9 positions match TRBD1. The CDR3 length is 15 residues. Germline CDR1 MNHNS, CDR2 SASEGT. With 5 bases clipped from V and 2 bases from J, the junction kept 4 bases outside the gene matches. CDR3 nucleotide sequence: TGTGCCAGCAGTTCGGGGACAGGGACTGGAAACACCATATATTTT. It translates to CASSSGTGTGNTIYF.

Many counts were recorded for this clonotype. The genes are TRBV2 and TRBJ1-4; possibly TRBD1 for D (5 bases). V was pared by 4 bases and J by 8 bases, with 14 bases between. The CDR3 consists of 14 residues. Germline V gives CDR1 SNHLY, CDR2 FYNNEI. The CDR3: CASSAAGRKEKLFF. In nucleotides, the CDR3 is TGTGCCAGCAGTGCGGCGGGGCGGAAGGAAAAACTGTTTTTT.

Many counts were recorded for this clonotype. This chain joins TRBV20-1 and TRBJ2-3, with 7 bases that match TRBD1. Looked up from germline, CDR1 is DFQATT and CDR2 is SNEGSKA (reference sequence). With 6 bases clipped from V and 1 base from J, the junction kept 4 bases outside the gene matches. The CDR3 extends over 13 amino acids. The CDR3 nucleotides are TGCAGTGCCCATGGACAGGGCACAGATACGCAGTATTTT. This codes for CSAHGQGTDTQYF.

V gene TRBV12-3 or TRBV12-4 combines with J gene TRBJ2-3, with 9 bases identical to TRBD1. CDR3 length: 13 amino acids. V gave up 11 bases and J gave up 2 bases; unmatched junction bases: 5. CDR3 DNA sequence: TGTGCCGGTCGGACAGGGGCCACAGATACGCAGTATTTT. It specifies CAGRTGATDTQYF.

This clonotype came up many times. The V and J genes are TRBV20-1 and TRBJ2-3, with 8 bases fitting TRBD1. Germline V gene lookup returns CDR1 DFQATT and CDR2 SNEGSKA (reference sequence). This CDR3 has 15 residues. After removal of 4 bases from V and 1 base from J, the junction contained 7 bases not matched to a gene. The CDR3 reads CSATSRTGRTDTQYF. As DNA, the CDR3 is TGCAGTGCTACTTCACGGACAGGGCGCACAGATACGCAGTATTTT.

This clonotype was recorded many times. CDR3 residues: CSAKGRGFNYGYTF. In DNA form, the CDR3 reads TGCAGTGCCAAGGGGCGTGGATTTAACTATGGCTACACCTTC. The rearrangement links TRBV20-1 to TRBJ1-2, with D perhaps TRBD1 (5 bases). V was shortened by 6 bases and J by 1 base, with 15 bases between the two germline ends. Germline CDR1 is DFQATT and CDR2 is SNEGSKA (reference sequence). This CDR3 is 14 amino acids long.

This clonotype was seen at least ten times. J is TRBJ1-1 and V is TRBV7-3; 7 bases are shared with TRBD1. V gave up 5 bases and J gave up 3 bases; unmatched junction bases: 6. In germline, CDR1 is SGHTA, CDR2 FQGTGA. CDR3 length: 14 amino acids. CDR3 coding DNA: TGTGCCAGCAGCCAACAGGGGATGCACACTGAAGCTTTCTTT. Amino acid sequence: CASSQQGMHTEAFF. Supplemented by reference TRBV7-3 and TRBJ1-1, the full variable domain reads GAGVSQTPSNKVTEKGKYVELRCDPISGHTALYWYRQSLGQGPEFLIYFQGTGAADDSGLPNDRFFAVRPEGSVSTLKIQRTERGDSAVYLCASSQQGMHTEAFFGQGTRLTVV.

This clonotype occurred many times. The rearrangement links TRBV12-3 or TRBV12-4 to TRBJ1-1; D remains ambiguous. Trimming left V 5 bases short and J 1 base short, with 11 bases between. The CDR3 covers 14 residues. The CDR3 DNA sequence: TGTGCCAGCAGTCTACTGGACGGGAACACTGAAGCTTTCTTT. Amino acids: CASSLLDGNTEAFF.

This clonotype was detected many times. The CDR3 coding sequence is TGCAGTGCTTGGATTCCTTGGGGAACGAACACTGAAGCTTTCTTT. It encodes CSAWIPWGTNTEAFF. The chain couples TRBV20-1 to TRBJ1-1; D remains ambiguous. In germline, CDR1 is DFQATT, CDR2 SNEGSKA (reference sequence). This CDR3 comprises 15 residues. V lost 5 bases and J lost 1, with 17 bases in between.

This clonotype was observed at least ten times. V is TRBV3-1 and J is TRBJ2-7; D may be TRBD2 (5 bases). Looked up from germline, CDR1 is LGHDT and CDR2 is YNNKEL (reference sequence). CDR3 length: 15 amino acids. Trimming took off 0 bases at V and 1 base at J, with 10 bases between the two ends. CDR3 loop: CASSQDPRLSYEQYF. The CDR3 bases are TGTGCCAGCAGCCAAGATCCCAGACTATCCTACGAGCAGTACTTC.

The table lists this clonotype with many counts. The rearrangement joins TRBV12-3 or TRBV12-4 to TRBJ2-3; TRBD2 might be the D (7 bases). This CDR3 has 15 residues. The germline V and J ends were trimmed by 3 bases and 2 bases, with 12 bases remaining between them. CDR3 coding DNA: TGTGCCAGCAGTTTCGGCGGGGGCCTCACAGATACGCAGTATTTT. Protein product: CASSFGGGLTDTQYF.